Listed below are T cell receptor beta chains from one sample, sequenced in a study of response to subunit inactivated influenza vaccine. TCRdb re-called the RT-PCR reads with MiXCR, one entry per CDR3 protein. This table has some 640,000 distinct CDR3 sequences, around 14% appearing once. This specimen was PBMCs from blood, taken around 14 days before vaccination. These receptors were collected from a man between 50 and 59 years old who received an inactivated influenza vaccine. CDR3s include the opening cysteine and the closing phenylalanine or tryptophan. The D gene is left open where the match is weak. Rows may omit the clone size; those that give it use once, few, many or a size class.

v_call	j_call	clone_size	cdr3_length	d_call	cdr3_nt	cdr3_aa
TRBV2	TRBJ2-4	many	14	.	TGTGCCAGCAGTGAAGCGGACGGAGAAAACATTCAGTACTTC	CASSEADGENIQYF
TRBV7-9	TRBJ2-1	.	15	.	TGTGCCAGCAGCTTAGAGCTAGTGTTCCGGAATGAGCAGTTCTTC	CASSLELVFRNEQFF
TRBV11-2	TRBJ2-5	few	13	.	TGTGCCAGCAGCTTAGATCAGGGGGAGACCCAGTACTTC	CASSLDQGETQYF
TRBV7-9	TRBJ2-1	few	12	TRBD1	TGTGCCAGCAGTCAAATCAGGGGGCGCGAGTTCTTC	CASSQIRGREFF
TRBV18	TRBJ1-2	.	16	.	TGTGCCAGCTCACCACAGGCCGGCAGGGATAACTATGGCTACACCTTC	CASSPQAGRDNYGYTF
TRBV12-3/TRBV12-4	TRBJ2-2	few	13	.	TGTGCCAGCAGGGAATTGGGCACCGGGGAGCTGTTTTTT	CASRELGTGELFF
TRBV7-6	TRBJ2-7	once	15	TRBD2	TGTGCCAGCAGTTATAGTAGCGGGGATGCGGATGAGCAGTACTTC	CASSYSSGDADEQYF
TRBV12-3/TRBV12-4	TRBJ2-3	few	12	.	TGTGCCGGAACCGGGAACACAGATACGCAGTATTTT	CAGTGNTDTQYF
TRBV29-1	TRBJ2-5	many	13	.	TGCAGCGTCGAAGGGGCTGTTGGAGAGACCCAGTACTTC	CSVEGAVGETQYF
TRBV5-5	TRBJ2-7	.	15	TRBD2	TGTGCCAGCAGCACCGCCGGGACTAGCCCCTACGAGCAGTACTTC	CASSTAGTSPYEQYF
TRBV5-1	TRBJ2-1	few	12	.	TGCGCCAGCAGCTTTCAGGTCAATGAGCAGTTCTTC	CASSFQVNEQFF
TRBV18	TRBJ1-4	.	14	.	TGTGCCAGCAGTCCCAGGGGAACTAATGAAAAACTGTTTTTT	CASSPRGTNEKLFF
TRBV7-2	TRBJ2-7	.	14	.	TGTGCCAGCAGCTTAGTGGCACGAGACTACGAGCAGTACTTC	CASSLVARDYEQYF
TRBV27	TRBJ2-1	.	13	.	TGTGCCAGCAGCCTCAAAATGAACAATGAGCAGTTCTTC	CASSLKMNNEQFF
TRBV7-2	TRBJ2-2	few	14	TRBD2	TGTGCCACAGCGACTAGCGGGGGGACCGGGGAGCTGTTTTTT	CATATSGGTGELFF
TRBV9	TRBJ2-1	many	14	.	TGTGCCAGCAGCGTAAGCCCAGAGTACAATGAGCAGTTCTTC	CASSVSPEYNEQFF
TRBV11-1	TRBJ1-1	few	15	.	TGTGCCAGCAGCTTACGTCCCAGGGGAGGCACTGAAGCTTTCTTT	CASSLRPRGGTEAFF
TRBV13	TRBJ2-7	many	13	.	TGTGCCAGCAGCTTAGAGGGGTCCTACGAGCAGTACTTC	CASSLEGSYEQYF
TRBV7-2	TRBJ2-1	many	13	.	TGTGCCAGCAGCTTTTGGGGTGAGAATGAGCAGTTCTTC	CASSFWGENEQFF
TRBV2	TRBJ1-5	few	14	TRBD1	TGTGCCAGCAGTGTTGACAGGGCGGGTCAGCCCCAGCATTTT	CASSVDRAGQPQHF
TRBV6-1	TRBJ2-3	.	13	.	TGTGCCAGCAGTCCCAACGGGGGAGATACGCAGTATTTT	CASSPNGGDTQYF
TRBV20-1	TRBJ2-5	many	13	TRBD1	TGCAGTGCTAGAGGGCAGGGGGTAGAGACCCAGTACTTC	CSARGQGVETQYF
TRBV4-2	TRBJ2-2	many	14	.	TGTGCCAGCACCCCGTTTTTGAACACCGGGGAGCTGTTTTTT	CASTPFLNTGELFF
TRBV5-1	TRBJ2-2	.	16	.	TGCGCCAGCAGCGGGGGGACGGGCGCGAACACCGGGGAGCTGTTTTTT	CASSGGTGANTGELFF
TRBV6-1	TRBJ2-7	few	15	.	TGTGCCAGCAGACTGACAGGTATGACCTCCTACGAGCAGTACTTC	CASRLTGMTSYEQYF
TRBV7-9	TRBJ2-7	many	14	.	TGTGCCAGCAGCTCCCGGGACGGTTCCTACGAGCAGTACTTC	CASSSRDGSYEQYF
TRBV6-2/TRBV6-3	TRBJ1-1	.	14	.	TGTGCCAGCAGTTACGGGAGCTCGATCACTGAAGCTTTCTTT	CASSYGSSITEAFF